Presented here are 2 T cell receptor beta chains from one specimen sequenced in a study of blood T cell repertoires in COVID-19 (TCRdb year 2020). Libraries were built with the immunoSEQ multiplex PCR assay. TCRdb re-hosts the immuneACCESS table, in-frame sequences only. Its copies lack some clones; in the studies checked, an unresolved V gene accounts for under half of them, and the cause for the rest is not known. This sample is represented by about 110,000 clones; around 86% of them were singletons. About 3.8% of the sample comes from the top ten. The sample taken for sequencing was peripheral blood. The receptors shown here come from a woman in her seventies with acute or convalescent COVID-19.

This chain links TRBV19 with TRBJ2-1; 10 bases map to TRBD2. Germline CDR1 reads LNHDA; CDR2 reads SQIVND (reference sequence). The CDR3 consists of 21 residues. Losses at the gene ends were 3 bases for V and 9 bases for J; bases not matched to a gene: 26. The CDR3: CASSMWGASSGRGGRHGEQFF. CDR3 sequence (DNA): TGTGCCAGTAGTATGTGGGGGGCGTCTAGCGGGAGAGGGGGACGCCACGGTGAGCAGTTCTTC. Complete variable domain (other parts from reference TRBV19 and TRBJ2-1): DGGITQSPKYLFRKEGQNVTLSCEQNLNHDAMYWYRQDPGQGLRLIYYSQIVNDFQKGDIAEGYSVSREKKESFPLTVTSAQKNPTAFYLCASSMWGASSGRGGRHGEQFFGPGTRLTVL.

The CDR3 protein is CASRRAVGNTIYF. CDR3 nucleotides: TGTGCCAGCCGGAGGGCTGTGGGAAACACCATATATTTT. V gene TRBV5-8 combines with J gene TRBJ1-3; D remains unclear. This CDR3 is built from 13 residues. Trimming stripped 7 bases from V and 4 bases from J, with 12 bases between. CDR1 and CDR2 (germline): SGHTS, YDEGEE.